One sample yielded the 29 T cell receptor beta chains listed below, sequenced in a study of shared clonotypes between healthy human individuals. The protocol was immunoSEQ multiplex PCR, while the TCRdb copy is restricted to in-frame clones and leaves out a portion. The sample includes approximately 710,000 clones, around 91% of them seen just once. The sample comprised memory CD8+ T cells from PBMCs. The subset denotes: CD45RO+ cells pooled with CCR7-negative TemRA cells. The receptors derive from a young man in good health. Some clones in this sample may be carry-over from other donors' samples.

The chain joins TRBV5-4 to TRBJ2-7; 7 bases are shared with TRBD2. The J segment lost 3 bases and the V segment lost 4 bases, leaving 7 bases of the junction unmatched. The germline gives CDR1 SGHNT, CDR2 YYREEE (reference sequence). The CDR3 runs to 14 residues. This CDR3 is CASSPGLVSYEQYF. In DNA, the CDR3 is TGTGCCAGCAGCCCTGGACTAGTAAGCTACGAGCAGTACTTC.

V and J are TRBV7-9 and TRBJ2-1; no clear D. V was pared by 0 bases and J by 7 bases, with 4 bases between. The CDR3 is 12 amino acids. Germline CDR1 is SEHNR and CDR2 is FQNEAQ (reference sequence). CDR3 sequence: CASSLALNEQFF. CDR3 sequence (DNA): TGTGCCAGCAGCTTAGCGTTAAATGAGCAGTTCTTC.

The chain employs TRBV6-5 and TRBJ2-2; no clear D gene. The CDR3 totals 14 residues. Germline V CDR1 and CDR2: MNHEY, SVGAGI. The V end lost 5 bases, the J end lost 2 bases, and 9 bases lay between the germline ends. CDR3 sequence: CASSDVLNTGELFF. DNA for the CDR3: TGTGCCAGCAGTGATGTACTTAACACCGGGGAGCTGTTTTTT.

The chain is built from TRBV7-9 and TRBJ2-7; D gene unclear. Per the germline V gene, CDR1 is SEHNR and CDR2 is FQNEAQ (reference sequence). With 1 base removed from V and 2 bases from J, the gap between germline ends came to 12 bases. The CDR3 runs 15 residues. In DNA form, the CDR3 reads TGTGCCAGCAGCTTAGTTAGGACGGATCCCTACGAGCAGTACTTC. The encoded protein is CASSLVRTDPYEQYF.

The chain uses TRBV15 and TRBJ2-7, with TRBD1 matching 7 bases. The CDR3 totals 16 residues. Trimming cost V 0 bases and J 2 bases; bases outside gene matches: 7. The germline V gene has CDR1 LNHNV and CDR2 YYDKDF (reference sequence). CDR3 bases: TGTGCCACCAGCAGAGATTACAGACAGGGTCCCTACGAGCAGTACTTC. As protein: CATSRDYRQGPYEQYF.

This clone turned up a few times. The chain joins TRBV5-5 to TRBJ2-7, with D hard to call. The V gene lost 1 base and the J gene lost 3 bases, with 5 bases spanning the gap. Germline CDR1 and CDR2: SGHKS and YYEKEE (reference sequence). This CDR3 is built from 12 residues. The CDR3 protein is CASSLTSYEQYF. In DNA, the CDR3 is TGTGCCAGCAGCTTGACAAGCTACGAGCAGTACTTC.

The chain has TRBV5-6 and TRBJ1-4; D ambiguous. Trimming took 0 bases from V and 8 from J, leaving 11 bases between them. The germline CDR1 and CDR2 sequences are SGHDT and YYEEEE. This CDR3 has 14 amino acids. CDR3 in amino acids: CASSLVGMEEKLFF. In DNA, the CDR3 is TGTGCCAGCAGCTTGGTAGGGATGGAGGAAAAACTGTTTTTT.

This clone was recorded once. The rearrangement links TRBV27 to TRBJ1-5, with D possibly matching TRBD1 (5 bases). The germline gives CDR1 MNHEY, CDR2 SMNVEV (reference sequence). The CDR3 contains 14 residues. Trimming took 2 bases from V and 5 from J, leaving 10 bases between them. The CDR3 spells CASSLGRVDQPQHF. DNA of the CDR3: TGTGCCAGCAGTTTAGGCAGGGTGGATCAGCCCCAGCATTTT.

V usage is TRBV4-3 and J usage is TRBJ2-5, with D uncertain. The CDR3 contains 14 residues. V was trimmed by 0 bases and J by 5 bases, leaving 10 bases between them. The germline CDR1 and CDR2 sequences are LGHNA and YSLEER. CDR3 loop: CASSQDNVRETQYF. As DNA, the CDR3 is TGCGCCAGCAGCCAAGATAACGTGCGGGAGACCCAGTACTTC.

The chain is built from TRBV28 and TRBJ2-7; TRBD1 might be the D (5 bases). Germline CDR1 MDHEN, CDR2 SYDVKM. The germline V and J ends were trimmed by 3 bases and 3 bases, with 18 bases remaining between them. The CDR3 has 16 residues. The CDR3 is CASSFPAQVTLYEQYF. The DNA of the CDR3 is TGTGCCAGCAGTTTCCCGGCACAGGTTACCCTCTACGAGCAGTACTTC.

The chain links TRBV10-3 to TRBJ1-1, with D unresolved. CDR1 is ENHRY, CDR2 SYGVKD, per germline. The CDR3 extends over 12 amino acids. V shed 4 bases and J shed 5 bases, with 8 bases lying between them. The CDR3: CAISVGRTEAFF. The CDR3 nucleotides are TGTGCCATCAGTGTAGGTAGGACTGAAGCTTTCTTT.

V is TRBV30 and J is TRBJ2-2; 13 bases are shared with TRBD2. The CDR3 is made up of 17 amino acids. Germline assignment: CDR1 GTSNPN and CDR2 SVGIG (reference sequence). Trimming took 1 base from V and 1 from J; bases not matched to a gene: 3. The CDR3 loop is CAWSGRTSGRNTGELFF. CDR3 in DNA: TGTGCCTGGAGTGGCCGGACTAGCGGGAGGAACACCGGGGAGCTGTTTTTT.

The chain carries TRBV27 and TRBJ2-7; D might be TRBD2 (7 bases). V was shortened by 4 bases and J by 2 bases, with 12 bases between the two germline ends. This CDR3 comprises 14 residues. CDR1 and CDR2 from the germline V gene are MNHEY and SMNVEV (reference sequence). The CDR3 bases are TGTGCCAGCAGTTGGGTAGGGGGGGCCTACGAGCAGTACTTC. Its protein product is CASSWVGGAYEQYF.

The CDR3 nucleotides read TGTGCCAGCAGTTCATACCGGGACAGGGACTATGAGCAGTTCTTC. The encoded protein is CASSSYRDRDYEQFF. The J gene is TRBJ2-1, the V gene TRBV28, with 9 bases that match TRBD1. From germline, CDR1 is MDHEN and CDR2 SYDVKM. J was trimmed by 8 bases and V by 4 bases; bases with no gene match: 9. The CDR3 contains 15 residues.

The rearrangement uses TRBV30 and TRBJ2-5; D is unresolved. The germline V gene has CDR1 GTSNPN and CDR2 SVGIG (reference sequence). This CDR3 spans 14 amino acids. V was trimmed by 2 bases and J by 2 bases, leaving 12 bases between them. CDR3 sequence: CAWSFTGSQETQYF. CDR3 DNA: TGTGCCTGGAGTTTTACCGGCAGTCAAGAGACCCAGTACTTC.

This rearrangement joins TRBV6-1 to TRBJ2-7; D is ambiguous. This CDR3 spans 13 amino acids. V lost 1 base and J 3 bases, leaving 7 bases between the germline ends. Germline CDR1 and CDR2: MNHNS and SASEGT. CDR3 protein: CASSEEVDYEQYF. Here the CDR3 DNA reads TGTGCCAGCAGTGAAGAGGTGGACTACGAGCAGTACTTC.

V is TRBV2 and J is TRBJ2-5; D might be TRBD1 (5 bases). The CDR3 contains 16 residues. V was cut by 8 bases and J by 0 bases, with 19 bases left in between. Germline V gives CDR1 SNHLY, CDR2 FYNNEI. The CDR3, as DNA: TGTGCCAGCTCGACCACAGGCCGGCAGTACCAAGAGACCCAGTACTTC. Its protein product is CASSTTGRQYQETQYF.

V usage is TRBV19 and J usage is TRBJ2-2, with a weak D call TRBD1 (5 bases). The CDR3 loop spans 16 amino acids. Germline V lookup: CDR1 LNHDA, CDR2 SQIVND (reference sequence). V lost 6 bases, J lost 1 base, and 15 bases lay in between. The CDR3 is CASSLGLGRNTGELFF. The CDR3 bases are TGTGCCAGTAGCTTGGGTCTGGGGCGGAACACCGGGGAGCTGTTTTTT.

This rearrangement joins TRBV9 to TRBJ2-2; D uncertain. CDR1 and CDR2 (germline): SGDLS, YYNGEE. There are 20 residues in the CDR3. Trimming left V 0 bases short and J 0 bases short, with 21 bases between. CDR3 amino acids: CASSVVGSGGVTSNTGELFF. CDR3 in DNA: TGTGCCAGCAGCGTAGTCGGTTCTGGCGGAGTAACCTCGAACACCGGGGAGCTGTTTTTT.

The chain has TRBV2 and TRBJ1-1, with a possible D match to TRBD1 (5 bases). Germline V CDR1 and CDR2: SNHLY, FYNNEI. Trimming removed 2 bases at V and 0 bases at J, with 16 bases between. This CDR3 contains 17 residues. The CDR3 here is CASSELVQGPLNTEAFF. In DNA, the CDR3 is TGTGCCAGCAGTGAATTGGTCCAGGGACCTTTGAACACTGAAGCTTTCTTT.

The chain links TRBV7-2 to TRBJ2-7, with TRBD1 matching 9 bases. V was clipped by 5 bases and J by 3 bases; unmatched bases: 11. The germline V gene encodes CDR1 SGHTA and CDR2 FQGNSA. The CDR3 runs 16 residues. CDR3 amino acids: CASSPRTGAPLYEQYF. As DNA, the CDR3 is TGTGCCAGCAGCCCCAGGACAGGGGCACCGCTCTACGAGCAGTACTTC.

J is TRBJ2-7 and V is TRBV28; 7 bases agree with TRBD1. Trimming at V came to 5 bases and at J to 4 bases, leaving 11 bases not matched to a gene. CDR3 size: 15 residues. Germline CDR1 MDHEN, CDR2 SYDVKM. CDR3 sequence: CASSTRWTGLYEQYF. The CDR3 nucleotides read TGTGCCAGCAGTACCCGGTGGACAGGACTTTACGAGCAGTACTTC. The full variable domain, in which reference TRBV28 and TRBJ2-7 provide the parts outside the CDR3, is DVKVTQSSRYLVKRTGEKVFLECVQDMDHENMFWYRQDPGLGLRLIYFSYDVKMKEKGDIPEGYSVSREKKERFSLILESASTNQTSMYLCASSTRWTGLYEQYFGPGTRLTVT.

The genes are TRBV2 and TRBJ1-2; perhaps TRBD1 as D (6 bases). Germline CDR1 SNHLY, CDR2 FYNNEI. V shed 6 bases and J shed 0 bases, with 14 bases lying between them. The CDR3 has 15 amino acids. CDR3 protein: CASRDRVISNYGYTF. The CDR3 bases are TGTGCCAGCAGGGACAGAGTCATCTCTAACTATGGCTACACCTTC.

The chain links TRBV7-9 to TRBJ2-2; no clear D. Trimming removed 1 base at V and 5 bases at J, with 8 bases between. The CDR3 has 14 residues. Germline V gene data show CDR1 as SEHNR and CDR2 as FQNEAQ (reference sequence). The CDR3 spells CASSLVSRTGELFF. For the CDR3, the DNA is TGTGCCAGCAGCTTAGTATCCCGGACCGGGGAGCTGTTTTTT.

Details on this clone: The sample holds other DNA sequences that translate to the same CDR3. The chain uses TRBV25-1 and TRBJ1-2, with TRBD1 as a possible D gene (6 bases). V was trimmed by 6 bases and J by 2 bases, leaving 10 bases between them. CDR1 MGHDK and CDR2 SYGVNS come from the germline V gene. CDR3 length equals 13 residues. CDR3 DNA: TGTGCCAGCAGCGCGGACAGAAACTATGGCTACACCTTC. Amino acid sequence: CASSADRNYGYTF.

This chain links TRBV7-9 with TRBJ2-7; 10 bases map to TRBD1. V shed 3 bases and J 4 bases; nucleotides not matched to a gene: 3. The CDR3 contains 14 residues. CDR1 is SEHNR and CDR2 is FQNEAQ in the germline V gene (reference sequence). CDR3 residues: CASSFGQGGYEQYF. In DNA, the CDR3 is TGTGCCAGCAGCTTCGGACAGGGGGGTTACGAGCAGTACTTC.

This sequence joins TRBV19 and TRBJ2-6; D uncertain. The V and J ends lost 5 bases and 4 bases respectively, with 12 bases between them. Germline-derived CDR1 and CDR2 are LNHDA and SQIVND (reference sequence). CDR3 length: 15 amino acids. CDR3 residues: CASSPFSWGANVLTF. The CDR3 DNA reads as TGTGCCAGTAGTCCTTTCAGTTGGGGGGCCAACGTCCTGACTTTC.

The J gene is TRBJ2-1, the V gene TRBV6-6, with no clear D. The germline V gene has CDR1 MNHNY and CDR2 SVGAGI (reference sequence). Trimming left V 0 bases short and J 6 bases short, with 3 bases between. The CDR3 length is 12 residues. CDR3 DNA sequence: TGTGCCAGCAGTTACTCTAGCAATGAGCAGTTCTTC. Its protein is CASSYSSNEQFF.

The sample holds a few counts of this clone. The chain combines TRBV5-4 with TRBJ2-7; 7 bases align to TRBD1. V was clipped by 5 bases and J by 3 bases; unmatched bases: 8. This CDR3 has 14 residues. Germline-derived CDR1 and CDR2 are SGHNT and YYREEE (reference sequence). CDR3 coding DNA: TGTGCCAGCAGTTCCACAGGGGCGAACTACGAGCAGTACTTC. Amino acids: CASSSTGANYEQYF.